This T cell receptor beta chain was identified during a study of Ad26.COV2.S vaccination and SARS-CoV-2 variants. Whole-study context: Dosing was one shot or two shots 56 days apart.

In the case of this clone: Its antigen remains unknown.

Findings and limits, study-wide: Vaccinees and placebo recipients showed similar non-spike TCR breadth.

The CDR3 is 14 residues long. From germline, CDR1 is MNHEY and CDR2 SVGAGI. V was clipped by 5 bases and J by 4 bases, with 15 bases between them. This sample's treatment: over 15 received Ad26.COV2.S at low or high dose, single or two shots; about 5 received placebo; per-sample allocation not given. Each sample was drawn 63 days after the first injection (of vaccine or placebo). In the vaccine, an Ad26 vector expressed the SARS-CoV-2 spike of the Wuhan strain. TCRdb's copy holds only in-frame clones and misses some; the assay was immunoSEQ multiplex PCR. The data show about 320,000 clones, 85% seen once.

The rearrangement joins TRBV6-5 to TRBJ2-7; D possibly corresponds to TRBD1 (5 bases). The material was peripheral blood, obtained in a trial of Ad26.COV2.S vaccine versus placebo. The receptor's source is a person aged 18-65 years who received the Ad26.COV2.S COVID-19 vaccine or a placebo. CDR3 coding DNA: TGTGCCAGCAGTCCCCGACAGACAAATTACGAGCAGTACTTC. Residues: CASSPRQTNYEQYF.